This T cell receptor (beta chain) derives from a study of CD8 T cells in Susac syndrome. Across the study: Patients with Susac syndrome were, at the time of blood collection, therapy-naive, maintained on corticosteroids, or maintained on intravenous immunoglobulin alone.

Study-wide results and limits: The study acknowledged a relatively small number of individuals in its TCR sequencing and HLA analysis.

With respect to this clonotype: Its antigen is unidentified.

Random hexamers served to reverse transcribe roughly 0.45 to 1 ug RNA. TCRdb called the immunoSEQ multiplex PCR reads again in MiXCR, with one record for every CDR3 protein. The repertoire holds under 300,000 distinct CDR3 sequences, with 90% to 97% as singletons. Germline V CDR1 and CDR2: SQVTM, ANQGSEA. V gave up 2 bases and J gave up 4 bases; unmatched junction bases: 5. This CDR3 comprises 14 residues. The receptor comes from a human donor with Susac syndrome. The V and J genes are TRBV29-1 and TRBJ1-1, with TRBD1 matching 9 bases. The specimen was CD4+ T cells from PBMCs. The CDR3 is CSVESLTGGTEAFF. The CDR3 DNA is TGCAGCGTTGAATCATTGACAGGGGGCACTGAAGCTTTCTTT.